This TCR beta chain was sequenced for a study of cytotoxic CD8 clonotypes in ibrutinib-treated CLL. Whole-study results and caveats: Clonality was higher at baseline than in age-matched healthy donors and tracked circulating CD8+ T-cell counts. Upon ibrutinib response clonality rose, and upon progression it fell back toward baseline.

Of note for this clone: Its antigen remains unknown.

The CDR3 is made up of 16 amino acids. From germline, CDR1 is KGHSH and CDR2 LQKENI. The V end lost 5 bases, the J end lost 0 bases, and 13 bases lay between the germline ends. TCRdb keeps only in-frame clones here, not all; method: immunoSEQ multiplex PCR. The repertoire holds approximately 100,000 clones, about 74% seen once, with 20% to 25% in the top ten. This clonotype was sampled from a human donor with chronic lymphocytic leukemia. The chain couples TRBV18 to TRBJ2-2; possible D gene TRBD1, 6 bases. The starting material was PBMCs, obtained after 24 months of ibrutinib treatment. For the CDR3, the DNA is TGTGCCAGCTCAAAAGCCGGGACAACGAACACCGGGGAGCTGTTTTTT. Translating gives CASSKAGTTNTGELFF.